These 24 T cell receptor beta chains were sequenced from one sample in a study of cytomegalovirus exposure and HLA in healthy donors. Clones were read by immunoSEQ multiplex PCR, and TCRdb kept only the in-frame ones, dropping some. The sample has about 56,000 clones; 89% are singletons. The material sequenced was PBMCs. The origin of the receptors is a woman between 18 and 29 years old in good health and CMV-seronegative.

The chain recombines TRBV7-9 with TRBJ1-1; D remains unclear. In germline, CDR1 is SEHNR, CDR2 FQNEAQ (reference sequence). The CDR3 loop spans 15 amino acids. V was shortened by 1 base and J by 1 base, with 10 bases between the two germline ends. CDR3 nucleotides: TGTGCCAGCAGCTTAGGGGCAGCCTGGAACACTGAAGCTTTCTTT. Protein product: CASSLGAAWNTEAFF.

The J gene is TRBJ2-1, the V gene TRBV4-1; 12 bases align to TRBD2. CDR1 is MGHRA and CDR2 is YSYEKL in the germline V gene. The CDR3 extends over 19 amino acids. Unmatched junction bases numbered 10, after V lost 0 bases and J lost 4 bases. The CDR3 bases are TGCGCCAGCAGCCAAGATCCCCATCTAGCGGGAGGGGATTACAATGAGCAGTTCTTC. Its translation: CASSQDPHLAGGDYNEQFF.

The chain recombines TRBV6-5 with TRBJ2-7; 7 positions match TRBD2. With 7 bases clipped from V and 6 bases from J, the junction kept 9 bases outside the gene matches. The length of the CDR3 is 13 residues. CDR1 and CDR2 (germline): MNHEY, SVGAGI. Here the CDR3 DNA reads TGTGCCAGCACCCTAGGGGCTAGCGGCGAGCAGTACTTC. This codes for CASTLGASGEQYF.

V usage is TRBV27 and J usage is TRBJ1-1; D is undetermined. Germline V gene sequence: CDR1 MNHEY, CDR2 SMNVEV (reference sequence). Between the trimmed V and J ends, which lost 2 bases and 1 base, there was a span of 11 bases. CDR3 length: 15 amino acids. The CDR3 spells CASSLRRTENTEAFF. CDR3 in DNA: TGTGCCAGCAGTTTAAGGAGAACGGAGAACACTGAAGCTTTCTTT.

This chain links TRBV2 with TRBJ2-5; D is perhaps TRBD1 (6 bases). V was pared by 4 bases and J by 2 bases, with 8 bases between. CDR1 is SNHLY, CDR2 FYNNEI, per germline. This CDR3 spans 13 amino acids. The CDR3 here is CASSVDSQETQYF. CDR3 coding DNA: TGTGCCAGCAGTGTGGACAGTCAAGAGACCCAGTACTTC. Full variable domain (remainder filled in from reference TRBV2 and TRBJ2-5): EPEVTQTPSHQVTQMGQEVILRCVPISNHLYFYWYRQILGQKVEFLVSFYNNEISEKSEIFDDQFSVERPDGSNFTLKIRSTKLEDSAMYFCASSVDSQETQYFGPGTRLLVL.

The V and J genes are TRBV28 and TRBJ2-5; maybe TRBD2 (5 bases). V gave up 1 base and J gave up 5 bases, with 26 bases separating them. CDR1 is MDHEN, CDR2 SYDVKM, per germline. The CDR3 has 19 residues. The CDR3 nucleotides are TGTGCCAGCAGTTTATACCGAGACCCAGGAAAAGTGAAGCGGGAGACCCAGTACTTC. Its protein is CASSLYRDPGKVKRETQYF.

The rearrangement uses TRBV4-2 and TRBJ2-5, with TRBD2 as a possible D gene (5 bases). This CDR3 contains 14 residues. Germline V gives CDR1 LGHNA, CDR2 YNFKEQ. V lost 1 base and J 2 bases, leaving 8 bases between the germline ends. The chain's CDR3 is CASSQGTSQETQYF. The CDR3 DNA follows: TGTGCCAGCAGCCAAGGGACTTCACAAGAGACCCAGTACTTC.

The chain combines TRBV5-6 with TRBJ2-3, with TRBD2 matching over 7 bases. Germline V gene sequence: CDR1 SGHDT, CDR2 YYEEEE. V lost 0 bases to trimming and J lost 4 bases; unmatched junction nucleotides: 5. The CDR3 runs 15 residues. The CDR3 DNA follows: TGTGCCAGCAGCTTGGTGGCTAGCGGTCCAGATACGCAGTATTTT. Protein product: CASSLVASGPDTQYF.

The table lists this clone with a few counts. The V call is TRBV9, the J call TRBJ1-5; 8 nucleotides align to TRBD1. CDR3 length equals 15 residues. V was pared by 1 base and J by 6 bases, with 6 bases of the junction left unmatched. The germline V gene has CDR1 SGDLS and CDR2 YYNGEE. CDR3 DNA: TGTGCCAGCAGCGTATCCGGGACAGGTGGTCAGCCCCAGCATTTT. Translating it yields CASSVSGTGGQPQHF.

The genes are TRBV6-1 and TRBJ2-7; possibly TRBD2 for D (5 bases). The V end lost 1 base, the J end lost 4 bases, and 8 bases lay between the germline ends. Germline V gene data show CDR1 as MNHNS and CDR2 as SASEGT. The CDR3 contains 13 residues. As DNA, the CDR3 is TGTGCCAGCAGTGAAGTGGGAGAGTACGAGCAGTACTTC. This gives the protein CASSEVGEYEQYF.

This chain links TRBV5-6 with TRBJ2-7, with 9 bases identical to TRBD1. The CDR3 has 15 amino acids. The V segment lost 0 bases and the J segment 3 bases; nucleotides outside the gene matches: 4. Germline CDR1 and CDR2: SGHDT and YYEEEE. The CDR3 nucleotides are TGTGCCAGCAGCTTGGAGGGACAGGGAATCTACGAGCAGTACTTC. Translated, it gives CASSLEGQGIYEQYF.

In nucleotides, the CDR3 is TGCGCCAGCAGGCCCGGGACAGGGGGATCACCCCTCCACTTT. This gives the protein CASRPGTGGSPLHF. V and J are TRBV5-1 and TRBJ1-6, with TRBD1 matching 11 bases. Germline V lookup: CDR1 SGHRS, CDR2 YFSETQ. CDR3 length: 14 amino acids. Trimming took 5 bases from V and 10 from J; bases not matched to a gene: 5. The full variable domain, with the rest looked up from reference TRBV5-1 and TRBJ1-6, is KAGVTQTPRYLIKTRGQQVTLSCSPISGHRSVSWYQQTPGQGLQFLFEYFSETQRNKGNFPGRFSGRQFSNSRSEMNVSTLELGDSALYLCASRPGTGGSPLHFGNGTRLTVT.

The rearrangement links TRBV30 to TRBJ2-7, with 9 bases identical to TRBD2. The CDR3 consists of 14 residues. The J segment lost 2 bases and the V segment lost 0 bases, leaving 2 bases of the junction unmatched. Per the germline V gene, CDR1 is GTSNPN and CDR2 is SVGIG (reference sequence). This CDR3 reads CAWSVASGTYEQYF. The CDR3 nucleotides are TGTGCCTGGAGTGTGGCTAGCGGGACCTACGAGCAGTACTTC.

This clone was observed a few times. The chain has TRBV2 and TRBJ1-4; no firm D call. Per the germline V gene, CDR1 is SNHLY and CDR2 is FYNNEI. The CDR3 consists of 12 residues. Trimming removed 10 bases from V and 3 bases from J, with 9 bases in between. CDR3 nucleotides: TGTGCCACGAAGCGGTCTAATGAAAAACTGTTTTTT. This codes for CATKRSNEKLFF.

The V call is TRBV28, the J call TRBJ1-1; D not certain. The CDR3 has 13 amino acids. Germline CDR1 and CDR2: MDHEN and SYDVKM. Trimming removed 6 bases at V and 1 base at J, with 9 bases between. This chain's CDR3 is CASREHPNTEAFF. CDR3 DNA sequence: TGTGCCAGCAGAGAACACCCGAACACTGAAGCTTTCTTT.

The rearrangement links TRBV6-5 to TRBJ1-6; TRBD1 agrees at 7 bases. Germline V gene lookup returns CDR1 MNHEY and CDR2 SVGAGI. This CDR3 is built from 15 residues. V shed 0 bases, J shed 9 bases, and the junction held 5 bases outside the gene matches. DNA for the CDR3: TGTGCCAGCAGTTACTCGACCAGGGGGAGTTCACCCCTCCACTTT. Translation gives CASSYSTRGSSPLHF.

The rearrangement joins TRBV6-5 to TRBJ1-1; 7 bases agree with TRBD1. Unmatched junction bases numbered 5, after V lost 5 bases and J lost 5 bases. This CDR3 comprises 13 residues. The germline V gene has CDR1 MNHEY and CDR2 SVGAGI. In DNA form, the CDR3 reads TGTGCCAGCAGTCCACAGGGGTCTACTGAAGCTTTCTTT. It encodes CASSPQGSTEAFF.

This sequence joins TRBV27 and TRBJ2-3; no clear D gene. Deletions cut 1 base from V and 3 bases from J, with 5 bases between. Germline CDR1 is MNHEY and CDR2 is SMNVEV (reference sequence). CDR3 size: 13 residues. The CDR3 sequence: CASSLYLTDTQYF. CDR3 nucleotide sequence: TGTGCCAGCAGTTTATATCTTACAGATACGCAGTATTTT.

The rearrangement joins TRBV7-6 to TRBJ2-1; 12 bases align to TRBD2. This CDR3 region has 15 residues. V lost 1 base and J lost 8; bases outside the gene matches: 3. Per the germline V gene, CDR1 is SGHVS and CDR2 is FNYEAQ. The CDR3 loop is CASSLVASGRDEQFF. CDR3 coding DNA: TGTGCCAGCAGCTTAGTGGCTAGCGGGAGGGATGAGCAGTTCTTC.

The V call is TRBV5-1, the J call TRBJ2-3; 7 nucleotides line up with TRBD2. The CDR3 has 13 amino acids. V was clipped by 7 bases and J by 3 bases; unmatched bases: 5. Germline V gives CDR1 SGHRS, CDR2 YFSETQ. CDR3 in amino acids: CASWAGVTDTQYF. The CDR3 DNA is TGCGCCAGCTGGGCGGGAGTGACAGATACGCAGTATTTT.

CDR3 in DNA: TGTGCCAGCAGCTTTCTCGTAGGGGGGGGAGCTTTCTTT. It yields the protein CASSFLVGGGAFF. The chain links TRBV7-2 to TRBJ1-1, with D possibly TRBD1 on 6 matching bases. The V gene's germline CDR1 is SGHTA and CDR2 FQGNSA. There are 13 residues in the CDR3. V gave up 3 bases and J gave up 10 bases, with 15 bases separating them.

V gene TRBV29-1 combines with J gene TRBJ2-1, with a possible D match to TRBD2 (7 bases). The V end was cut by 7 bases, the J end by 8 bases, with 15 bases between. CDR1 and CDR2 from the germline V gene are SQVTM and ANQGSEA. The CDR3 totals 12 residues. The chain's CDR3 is CSAAGAGYEQFF. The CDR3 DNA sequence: TGCAGCGCCGCGGGGGCGGGCTATGAGCAGTTCTTC.

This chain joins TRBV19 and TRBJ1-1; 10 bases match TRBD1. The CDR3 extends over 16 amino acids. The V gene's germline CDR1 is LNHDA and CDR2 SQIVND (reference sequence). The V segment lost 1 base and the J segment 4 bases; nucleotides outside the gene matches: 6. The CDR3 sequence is CASSIARTGGRTEAFF. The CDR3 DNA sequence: TGTGCCAGTAGTATAGCTAGGACAGGGGGGCGCACTGAAGCTTTCTTT.

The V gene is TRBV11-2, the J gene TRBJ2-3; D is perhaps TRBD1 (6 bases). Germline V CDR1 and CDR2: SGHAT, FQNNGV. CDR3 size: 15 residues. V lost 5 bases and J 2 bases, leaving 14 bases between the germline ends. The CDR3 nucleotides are TGTGCCAGCAGCCTTTATGGACAGACCACAGATACGCAGTATTTT. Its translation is CASSLYGQTTDTQYF.